The 14 T cell receptor beta chains given below trace back to one sample, sequenced in a study of T cell repertoires in cytomegalovirus infection. TCRdb re-called the reads with MiXCR, one entry per CDR3 protein. Of around 170,000 distinct CDR3 sequences in the sample, roughly an eighth were seen once. Sequenced material: PBMCs. The source is a human donor in good health (CMV status not recorded). Some clones in this sample may be carry-over from other donors' samples.

This clonotype has only a few counts. The chain couples TRBV29-1 to TRBJ1-1; D might be TRBD1 (5 bases). The germline V gene has CDR1 SQVTM and CDR2 ANQGSEA. V gave up 2 bases and J gave up 2 bases, with 12 bases separating them. The CDR3 has 14 residues. This CDR3 is CSVERATANTEAFF. The CDR3 bases are TGCAGCGTTGAAAGGGCGACAGCTAACACTGAAGCTTTCTTT.

This CDR3 is CSARGGGGLSGNTIYF. The CDR3 DNA reads as TGCAGTGCTAGGGGGGGGGGGGGCCTCTCTGGAAACACCATATATTTT. This sequence joins TRBV20-1 and TRBJ1-3, with D perhaps TRBD1 (6 bases). Looked up from germline, CDR1 is DFQATT and CDR2 is SNEGSKA (reference sequence). V shed 3 bases and J shed 0 bases, with 15 bases lying between them. The CDR3 covers 16 residues.

The V call is TRBV20-1, the J call TRBJ2-2; D is perhaps TRBD1 or TRBD2 (5 bases each). Trimming cost V 5 bases and J 4 bases, with 14 bases left between them. Germline lookup yields CDR1 DFQATT and CDR2 SNEGSKA (reference sequence). The CDR3 extends over 14 amino acids. DNA of the CDR3: TGCAGTGCTTCCCCCTCAGGGAGCACCGGGGAGCTGTTTTTT. It translates to CSASPSGSTGELFF.

This clonotype was seen at least ten times. The rearrangement uses TRBV6-2 or TRBV6-3 and TRBJ2-1; TRBD2 aligns across 12 bases. Germline values: CDR1 MNHEY, CDR2 SVGEGT. The CDR3 has 16 residues. V lost 6 bases to trimming and J lost 5 bases; unmatched junction nucleotides: 8. The CDR3 spells CASSRLAGVRDNEQFF. The CDR3 nucleotides read TGTGCCAGCAGCAGACTAGCGGGAGTTCGTGACAATGAGCAGTTCTTC.

CDR3 sequence: CASSLRRKPLHF. CDR3 bases: TGTGCCAGCAGTTTAAGAAGGAAACCCCTCCACTTT. J is TRBJ1-6 and V is TRBV28; D is unresolved. The V gene lost 2 bases and the J gene lost 12 bases, with 8 bases spanning the gap. The CDR3 totals 12 residues. Germline-derived CDR1 and CDR2 are MDHEN and SYDVKM.

This rearrangement joins TRBV6-5 to TRBJ1-1; tentatively, D is TRBD1 (6 bases). Deletions cut 6 bases from V and 1 base from J, with 15 bases between. The germline gives CDR1 MNHEY, CDR2 SVGAGI. The CDR3 extends over 15 amino acids. CDR3 in DNA: TGTGCCAGCAGATCCTTAGGGGGGGCGAACACTGAAGCTTTCTTT. It translates to CASRSLGGANTEAFF.

This clonotype was counted a few times. The chain couples TRBV6-6 to TRBJ2-7; no reliable D call. Germline loops: CDR1 MNHNY, CDR2 SVGAGI (reference sequence). This CDR3 is 14 amino acids long. V was clipped by 7 bases and J by 6 bases, with 19 bases between them. Here the CDR3 reads CASTQVGALVEQYF. In DNA, the CDR3 is TGTGCCAGCACCCAGGTGGGTGCGTTGGTCGAGCAGTACTTC.

In its sample, this clonotype was seen a few times. The chain joins TRBV12-3 or TRBV12-4 to TRBJ2-2; maybe TRBD2 (5 bases). V gave up 5 bases and J gave up 1 base, with 11 bases separating them. The CDR3 length is 15 residues. The CDR3 nucleotides read TGTGCCAGCAGTCCAAATAGCGAGAACACCGGGGAGCTGTTTTTT. Protein product: CASSPNSENTGELFF.

This clonotype has more than one count but fewer than ten. At one end the junction does not follow the germline gene, possibly because of a read error. The J gene is TRBJ1-2, the V gene TRBV20-1; 8 bases are a match to TRBD1. Germline values: CDR1 DFQATT, CDR2 SNEGSKA (reference sequence). This CDR3 spans 12 amino acids. Here the CDR3 DNA reads TGCAGTGCTAGAAGTGGACAGGGCGTCCCCTTCTTC. The encoded protein is CSARSGQGVPFF.

V usage is TRBV9 and J usage is TRBJ2-5, with 7 bases lining up with TRBD2. The CDR3 extends over 15 amino acids. Germline V gene lookup returns CDR1 SGDLS and CDR2 YYNGEE. Unmatched junction bases numbered 10, after V lost 4 bases and J lost 4 bases. CDR3 loop: CASSPLGRAGETQYF. The CDR3 region has the DNA TGTGCCAGCAGCCCCCTGGGGAGGGCCGGAGAGACCCAGTACTTC. Full variable domain (outside the CDR3, taken from reference TRBV9 and TRBJ2-5): DSGVTQTPKHLITATGQRVTLRCSPRSGDLSVYWYQQSLDQGLQFLIQYYNGEERAKGNILERFSAQQFPDLHSELNLSSLELGDSALYFCASSPLGRAGETQYFGPGTRLLVL.

This clonotype was observed a few times. V usage is TRBV6-1 and J usage is TRBJ2-3; D is uncertain. The V and J ends lost 5 bases and 0 bases respectively, with 6 bases between them. The CDR3 length is 13 residues. Germline loops: CDR1 MNHNS, CDR2 SASEGT. The CDR3 sequence is CASSSPSTDTQYF. In nucleotides, the CDR3 is TGTGCCAGCAGTTCGCCAAGCACAGATACGCAGTATTTT.

V is TRBV7-9 and J is TRBJ2-7; possibly TRBD1 or TRBD2 for D (5 bases each). The ends were cut back, 8 bases at V and 3 bases at J, with 11 bases in the middle. There are 12 residues in the CDR3. Germline CDR1 is SEHNR and CDR2 is FQNEAQ (reference sequence). CDR3 region: CASRDRYYEQYF. The CDR3 DNA follows: TGTGCCAGCCGGGACCGCTACTACGAGCAGTACTTC.

For the CDR3, the DNA is TGCAGTGCCCAGAGAAAGGCCGGGGAGCTGTTTTTT. This gives the protein CSAQRKAGELFF. This chain links TRBV20-1 with TRBJ2-2; D uncertain. Germline CDR1 is DFQATT and CDR2 is SNEGSKA (reference sequence). CDR3 length: 12 residues. The germline V and J ends were trimmed by 6 bases and 6 bases, with 11 bases remaining between them.

This clonotype was observed at least ten times. This chain links TRBV28 with TRBJ2-5; D possibly corresponds to TRBD2 (5 bases). The V and J ends lost 0 bases and 0 bases respectively, with 11 bases between them. Germline values: CDR1 MDHEN, CDR2 SYDVKM. The CDR3 spans 16 residues. CDR3 DNA sequence: TGTGCCAGCAGTTTATGGATGCGGGCGTACCAAGAGACCCAGTACTTC. Protein: CASSLWMRAYQETQYF.